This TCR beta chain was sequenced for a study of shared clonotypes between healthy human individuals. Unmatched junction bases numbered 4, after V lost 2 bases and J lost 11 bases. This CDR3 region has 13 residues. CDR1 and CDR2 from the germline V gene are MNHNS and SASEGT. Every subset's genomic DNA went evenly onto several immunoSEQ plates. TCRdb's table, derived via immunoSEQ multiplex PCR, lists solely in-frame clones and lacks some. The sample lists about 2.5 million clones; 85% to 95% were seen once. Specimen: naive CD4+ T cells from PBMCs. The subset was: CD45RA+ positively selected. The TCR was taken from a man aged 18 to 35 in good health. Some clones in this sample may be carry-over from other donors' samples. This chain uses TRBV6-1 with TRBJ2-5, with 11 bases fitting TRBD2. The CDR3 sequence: CASSELAGGRQYF. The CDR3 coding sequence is TGTGCCAGCAGTGAACTAGCGGGAGGAAGACAGTACTTC.